The 13 T cell receptor beta chains below come from one sample, sequenced in a study of T cell responses to AZD1222 COVID-19 vaccine. Clones were read by immunoSEQ multiplex PCR, and TCRdb kept only the in-frame ones, dropping some. This sample has 150,000 or so clones, with more than 85% found just once. The source material was peripheral blood, sampled on day 0 of AZD1222 vaccination. Receptor source: an adult in good health.

The V gene is TRBV10-3, the J gene TRBJ2-3, with 10 bases identical to TRBD2. This CDR3 has 18 amino acids. The V segment lost 3 bases and the J segment 0 bases; nucleotides outside the gene matches: 9. Germline V gene lookup returns CDR1 ENHRY and CDR2 SYGVKD. In nucleotides, the CDR3 is TGTGCCATCAGTGAACCTAGCGGGAGACCTTCTAGCACAGATACGCAGTATTTT. Translated: CAISEPSGRPSSTDTQYF.

V gene TRBV2 combines with J gene TRBJ1-1; 7 positions agree with TRBD1. V gave up 3 bases and J gave up 11 bases; unmatched junction bases: 6. There are 12 residues in the CDR3. Germline V gene lookup returns CDR1 SNHLY and CDR2 FYNNEI. CDR3 bases: TGTGCCAGCAGTGAGGGGACAGCGGAGGCTTTCTTT. Translated, it gives CASSEGTAEAFF.

CDR3 DNA: TGTGCCGTACAGGGGGACTCCTACGAGCAGTACTTC. Protein: CAVQGDSYEQYF. J is TRBJ2-7 and V is TRBV24-1, with 8 bases fitting TRBD1. The CDR3 contains 12 residues. V shed 12 bases and J 0 bases; nucleotides not matched to a gene: 3. Germline V gives CDR1 KGHDR, CDR2 SFDVKD.

The V gene is TRBV30, the J gene TRBJ1-2; possibly TRBD1 for D (5 bases). Deletions cut 4 bases from V and 5 bases from J, with 17 bases between. The CDR3 spans 14 residues. Per the germline V gene, CDR1 is GTSNPN and CDR2 is SVGIG (reference sequence). The CDR3 DNA follows: TGTGCCTGGAACGGCGGCGGGGGGGTATATGGCTACACCTTC. The encoded protein is CAWNGGGGVYGYTF.

The CDR3 is CSVSTDTGAEAFF. CDR3 bases: TGCAGCGTTAGCACAGATACGGGGGCTGAAGCTTTCTTT. The chain is built from TRBV29-1 and TRBJ1-1, with D maybe TRBD1 (5 bases). Per the germline V gene, CDR1 is SQVTM and CDR2 is ANQGSEA. Deletions cut 5 bases from V and 6 bases from J, with 16 bases between. The CDR3 consists of 13 residues.

V gene TRBV12-5 combines with J gene TRBJ1-5, with D possibly TRBD1 on 5 matching bases. Trimming removed 7 bases from V and 5 bases from J, with 21 bases in between. The CDR3 length is 16 residues. Germline values: CDR1 LGHNT, CDR2 FRNRAP. The CDR3 sequence: CASALAGWGSYQPQHF. In nucleotides, the CDR3 is TGTGCTAGTGCCCTTGCTGGGTGGGGCAGCTATCAGCCCCAGCATTTT.

This chain uses TRBV21-1 with TRBJ2-1; the tabulated D call, TRBD2, remains unverified against the DNA. TRBV21-1 is listed as a pseudogene. This CDR3 is built from 13 residues. CDR3 DNA sequence: TGTGCCAGCAGCACTTGGGCGGGGAATGAGCAGTTCTTC. It specifies CASSTWAGNEQFF.

This clone was seen just once. The V and J genes are TRBV7-3 and TRBJ2-7; no clear D. The CDR3 consists of 15 residues. Per germline, CDR1 SGHTA and CDR2 FQGTGA. Trimming cost V 3 bases and J 0 bases, with 12 bases left between them. The CDR3 coding sequence is TGTGCCAGCAGCTTCGGCGGAGCCCACTCCTACGAGCAGTACTTC. Protein sequence: CASSFGGAHSYEQYF. Filled out from reference TRBV7-3 and TRBJ2-7, the complete variable domain reads GAGVSQTPSNKVTEKGKYVELRCDPISGHTALYWYRQSLGQGPEFLIYFQGTGAADDSGLPNDRFFAVRPEGSVSTLKIQRTERGDSAVYLCASSFGGAHSYEQYFGPGTRLTVT.

The rearrangement joins TRBV7-9 to TRBJ1-2; 10 nucleotides align to TRBD1. V shed 2 bases, J shed 2 bases, and the junction held 11 bases outside the gene matches. Germline V gene data show CDR1 as SEHNR and CDR2 as FQNEAQ (reference sequence). The CDR3 sequence is 18 residues long. CDR3 DNA sequence: TGTGCCAGCAGCTTATTATGGGACAGGGGTCCATTGAACTATGGCTACACCTTC. As protein: CASSLLWDRGPLNYGYTF.

The chain carries TRBV30 and TRBJ1-5; no firm D call. Germline CDR1 and CDR2: GTSNPN and SVGIG (reference sequence). Trimming pared 2 bases from V and 2 bases from J, leaving 7 bases between. The CDR3 is 13 amino acids. CDR3: CAWSLGGNQPQHF. CDR3 bases: TGTGCCTGGAGTTTGGGTGGCAATCAGCCCCAGCATTTT.

The chain is built from TRBV5-1 and TRBJ2-1; 7 bases are a match to TRBD2. J lost 0 bases, V lost 2 bases, and 2 bases had no gene match. The germline CDR1 and CDR2 sequences are SGHRS and YFSETQ. The CDR3 runs 15 residues. This CDR3 is CASSFLADSYNEQFF. The CDR3 DNA reads as TGCGCCAGCAGCTTCCTAGCGGACTCCTACAATGAGCAGTTCTTC.

The chain combines TRBV3-1 (or the pseudogene TRBV3-2) with TRBJ2-7; D is unresolved. V was cut by 2 bases and J by 5 bases, with 13 bases left in between. The CDR3 has 14 amino acids. Per germline, CDR1 LGHDT and CDR2 YNNKEL (reference sequence). The CDR3 nucleotides read TGTGCCAGCAGCCAAAGCAGGTTTAGCCACGAGCAGTACTTC. Protein sequence: CASSQSRFSHEQYF.

The J gene is TRBJ2-7, the V gene TRBV20-1; a weak D match, TRBD2 (5 bases). V was clipped by 6 bases and J by 6 bases, with 12 bases between them. The CDR3 runs 11 residues. CDR1 and CDR2 (germline): DFQATT, SNEGSKA (reference sequence). The CDR3: CSAGRVAEQYF. Here the CDR3 DNA reads TGCAGTGCCGGGCGGGTGGCCGAGCAGTACTTC.